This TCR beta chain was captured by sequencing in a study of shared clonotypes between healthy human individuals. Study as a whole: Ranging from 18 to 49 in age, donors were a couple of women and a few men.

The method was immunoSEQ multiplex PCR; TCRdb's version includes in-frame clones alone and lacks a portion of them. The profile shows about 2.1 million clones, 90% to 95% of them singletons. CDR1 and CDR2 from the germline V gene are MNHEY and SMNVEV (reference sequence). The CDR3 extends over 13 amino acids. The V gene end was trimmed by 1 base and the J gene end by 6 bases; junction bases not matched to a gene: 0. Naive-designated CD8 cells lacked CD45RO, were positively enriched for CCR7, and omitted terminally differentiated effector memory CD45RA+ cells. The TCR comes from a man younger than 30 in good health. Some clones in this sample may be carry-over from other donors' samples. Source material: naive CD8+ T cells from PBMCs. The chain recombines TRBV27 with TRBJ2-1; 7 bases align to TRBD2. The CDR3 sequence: CASSLWTSNEQFF. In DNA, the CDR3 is TGTGCCAGCAGTTTATGGACTAGCAATGAGCAGTTCTTC.